This paragraph covers one T cell receptor beta chain sequence. The sample comes from a study of blood T cell repertoires in COVID-19. Study-wide background: The United States, Italy and Spain provided the acute and convalescent COVID-19 samples. PBMCs, B-cell-depleted T cells, or T cells were the source of the cDNA or gDNA that made up the material.

How the authors handled the data: Amplification with reference gene primers provided the estimates of nucleated cell counts. The method was immunoSEQ multiplex PCR; TCRdb's version includes in-frame clones alone and lacks a portion of them. That table supplies the V and J calls and clone size; D and trimming were determined from the DNA. The profile covers about 210,000 clones, with approximately 89% appearing a single time and under 5.5% taken by the ten largest. Sequenced sample: peripheral blood. This TCR came from a middle-aged woman with acute or convalescent COVID-19.

The CDR3 region is CASSTGQGTYNEQFF. The CDR3 coding sequence is TGTGCCAGCAGTACGGGACAGGGGACCTACAATGAGCAGTTCTTC. The chain recombines TRBV6-6 with TRBJ2-1; TRBD1 aligns across 10 bases. The CDR3 totals 15 residues. Germline CDR1 and CDR2: MNHNY and SVGAGI (reference sequence). Trimming at V came to 5 bases and at J to 2 bases, leaving 3 bases not matched to a gene.